This T cell receptor gamma chain was sequenced in a study of intestinal T cells in coeliac disease (TCRdb year 2020). General notes on the study: Coeliac patients were much younger than controls, with mean ages of around 16.0 versus 57 years in the TRG cohort. Duodenal biopsies from about 10 coeliac disease patients and about 10 non-coeliac controls were included in the TCR-delta (TRD) cohort. A second, larger TCR-gamma (TRG) cohort included duodenal biopsies from approximately 35 coeliac disease patients and over 20 non-coeliac controls.

For each case, genomic DNA was extracted from ten 5-um FFPE scrolls with the QIAamp DNA FFPE tissue kit. Classification of coeliac disease based on the TCR repertoire was tested using fully anonymised formalin-fixed paraffin-embedded duodenal biopsies that were surplus to diagnostic needs. CDR1 and CDR2, looked up from the germline V gene, are EGSNGY and YDSYNSKV. Reading from cysteine to phenylalanine, the CDR3 counts 14 amino acids. The DNA shown is the 42-base CDR3, in frame from base 1. V loses 1 base at its end and J loses 1 base; junction bases beyond the gene matches: 4. Libraries were prepared through multiplex PCR. The data were produced on an Ion Torrent PGM. The LymphoTrack kit, which has primers carrying Illumina adapters, was used to amplify TRG repertoires from roughly 200 ng of biopsy DNA. After purification with AMPure XP beads and quantification on a 2100 Bioanalyzer, the TRG amplicons were pooled in equimolar amounts. TRG libraries were sequenced on an Ion PGM instrument. Under the source paper's analysis protocol: Using FastX, any read was removed if more than 10% of its nucleotides had quality scores below the third quartile calculated per patient. IMGT/HighV-QUEST was used to align reads in order to assign V, D and J genes, locate CDR3 regions and judge functionality. Sequences were converted to amino acids, and every sequence predicted to be non-functional was removed. CDR3s were split into kmers with and without positional annotation, PCA was performed on kmer frequencies, and samples were clustered using all 1023 combinations of PCs 1-10. Classification was validated by leave-one-out cross-validation, re-optimising parameters on the remaining samples each time. Shannon diversity was calculated using the vegan R package from repeated random subsamples equal to the lowest read count. Via CATT, TCRdb reprocessed the public reads, and rows with identical DNA were then joined. The V and J calls and clone size are TCRdb's, not the authors'. This sample holds 2,300 or so gamma-chain clones; roughly 45% were observed only once. The ten largest make up 4.5% to 5% of the sample.

Overall study results and their limits: All 22 biopsies in training were correctly classified by TRD kmer-based clustering, and a leave-one-out accuracy of around 89% was reported. Coeliac and control groups differed significantly in age, although an age-split analysis did not yield significant classification. Clustering based on TRG put most of the 54 biopsies (roughly 94%) in the right class, and the reported leave-one-out accuracy was 87%. There was no way to tell repeated CDR3 amino acid sequences apart from PCR duplicates. FFPE-derived DNA was found to be relatively degraded, and loss of a proportion of TCR sequences in each sample was likely caused by this degradation.

As regards this clone: Its antigen is currently not known. The record has no base qualities; no much larger clone is one base away.

The specimen sequenced was a duodenal biopsy. The sequence joins TRGV2 to TRGJ1 or TRGJ2. This receptor was taken from a human donor with celiac disease. CDR3 reads: CATWDGKNYYKKLF. The sequenced DNA is TGTGCCACCTGGGACGGAAAAAATTATTATAAGAAACTCTTT.